This TCR beta chain was documented in a study of T cells in Graves' hyperthyroidism and ophthalmopathy. This clonotype was seen repeatedly, ten times or more. Amplified regions were TCR beta CDR3 sequences from RNA transcripts. The primer set for the first-round RT-PCR of the TCR CDR3 was HTBI. One entry per CDR3 protein results from TCRdb running MiXCR on the multiplex PCR reads. The sample carries around 700,000 distinct CDR3 sequences, roughly 20% recorded once. This CDR3 comprises 17 residues. Per germline, CDR1 SGHVS and CDR2 FNYEAQ. V lost 5 bases, J lost 0 bases, and 6 bases stayed unmatched. V usage is TRBV7-6 and J usage is TRBJ1-6; 8 nucleotides line up with TRBD1. This TCR derives from a woman in her forties or fifties with Graves' hyperthyroidism that later progressed to Graves' ophthalmopathy. The sequencing input was blood. The CDR3 nucleotides read TGTGCCAGCAGCCCCGGACAGGGCAGCTCCTATAATTCACCCCTCCACTTT. This gives the protein CASSPGQGSSYNSPLHF.